Following are 26 T cell receptor beta chains from one sample sequenced in a study of PD-L1 blockade in urothelial cancer. The table came from immunoSEQ multiplex PCR; TCRdb's copy has only in-frame clones and leaves some out. The table records roughly 38,000 clones, more than 65% of them present only once. The material was PBMCs, obtained around atezolizumab (anti-PD-L1) treatment. These receptor sequences come from a man between 65 and 85 years old with urothelial cancer.

The chain joins TRBV4-3 to TRBJ2-7; D possibly corresponds to TRBD2 (5 bases). CDR3 length: 13 residues. The V end lost 6 bases, the J end lost 4 bases, and 13 bases lay between the germline ends. Germline assignment: CDR1 LGHNA and CDR2 YSLEER. Written as DNA, the CDR3 is TGCGCCAGCAGTCGTACCCGAGGGTACGAGCAGTACTTC. Its translation is CASSRTRGYEQYF.

This chain's CDR3 is CASSGQRNTEAFF. The CDR3 DNA reads as TGTGCCAGCAGCGGACAGAGGAACACTGAAGCTTTCTTT. This chain uses TRBV7-8 with TRBJ1-1; weak D call: TRBD1 (6 bases). Germline V CDR1 and CDR2: SGHVS, FQNEAQ. The CDR3 is 13 residues long. V gave up 5 bases and J gave up 1 base, with 8 bases separating them.

The chain joins TRBV4-3 to TRBJ2-1; 13 bases align to TRBD2. The V gene end was trimmed by 3 bases and the J gene end by 4 bases; junction bases not matched to a gene: 3. Germline V gene data show CDR1 as LGHNA and CDR2 as YSLEER. CDR3 size: 16 residues. The CDR3 DNA is TGCGCCAGCAGCCAGAAGACTAGCGGGGGGTACAATGAGCAGTTCTTC. Protein sequence: CASSQKTSGGYNEQFF.

The chain carries TRBV5-6 and TRBJ2-1; 11 bases fit TRBD2. Germline lookup yields CDR1 SGHDT and CDR2 YYEEEE. The junction had 8 bases not matched to a gene; V was cut back by 0 bases and J by 3 bases. The CDR3 is 18 amino acids. The DNA of the CDR3 is TGTGCCAGCAGCTTGGTATCGGCTAGCGGGGGGAACTACAATGAGCAGTTCTTC. Translation: CASSLVSASGGNYNEQFF.

The V and J genes are TRBV2 and TRBJ2-7, with 7 bases that match TRBD1. The CDR3 consists of 14 residues. The J segment lost 5 bases and the V segment lost 4 bases, leaving 8 bases of the junction unmatched. From germline, CDR1 is SNHLY and CDR2 FYNNEI. The CDR3 coding sequence is TGTGCCAGCAGTGTCCCGACAGGGCTCAACGAGCAGTACTTC. This encodes CASSVPTGLNEQYF.

CDR3 bases: TGTGCCAGCGACGAAACAAGTAGCATCAATCAGCCCCAGCATTTT. Amino acid sequence: CASDETSSINQPQHF. This rearrangement joins TRBV6-1 to TRBJ1-5; the D is unclear. Germline lookup yields CDR1 MNHNS and CDR2 SASEGT. Trimming took 8 bases from V and 3 from J, leaving 17 bases between them. CDR3 length equals 15 residues.

This chain uses TRBV6-6 with TRBJ1-4; 7 nucleotides agree with TRBD1. CDR3 length equals 13 residues. The trim removed 9 bases at V and 1 base at J, leaving 2 bases unmatched. Germline values: CDR1 MNHNY, CDR2 SVGAGI (reference sequence). CDR3 nucleotide sequence: TGTGCCAGTCGACAGGGAACTAATGAAAAACTGTTTTTT. Residues: CASRQGTNEKLFF.

This chain links TRBV6-1 with TRBJ1-1; tentatively, D is TRBD1 (5 bases). The CDR3 covers 15 residues. The germline CDR1 and CDR2 sequences are MNHNS and SASEGT. V was clipped by 6 bases and J by 1 base, with 15 bases between them. The CDR3 DNA is TGTGCCAGCAGCGCGCGCAGGGATAGGAACACTGAAGCTTTCTTT. It is translated as CASSARRDRNTEAFF.

The genes are TRBV27 and TRBJ2-3; weak D call: TRBD1 (5 bases). The CDR3 extends over 13 amino acids. Trimming took off 5 bases at V and 2 bases at J, with 8 bases between the two ends. Germline lookup yields CDR1 MNHEY and CDR2 SMNVEV (reference sequence). CDR3 in amino acids: CASSLGHTDTQYF. CDR3 in DNA: TGTGCCAGCAGTCTCGGACACACAGATACGCAGTATTTT.

This clone was found once. The rearrangement joins TRBV28 to TRBJ1-4; tentatively, D is TRBD1 (5 bases). Trimming took 7 bases from V and 3 from J, leaving 12 bases between them. Germline values: CDR1 MDHEN, CDR2 SYDVKM. The CDR3 sequence is 14 residues long. The CDR3, as DNA: TGTGCCAGCACCTACCGGGGGGCTAATGAAAAACTGTTTTTT. Amino acid sequence: CASTYRGANEKLFF.

The V gene is TRBV11-2, the J gene TRBJ2-2, with D uncertain. Trimming removed 1 base at V and 1 base at J, with 7 bases between. There are 15 residues in the CDR3. The V gene's germline CDR1 is SGHAT and CDR2 FQNNGV. This CDR3 is CASSLGAGNTGELFF. The CDR3, as DNA: TGTGCCAGCAGCTTAGGGGCTGGGAACACCGGGGAGCTGTTTTTT.

This clone was recorded once. The chain is built from TRBV10-3 and TRBJ1-1; D may be TRBD1 (5 bases). This CDR3 has 14 amino acids. Between the trimmed V and J ends, which lost 3 bases and 5 bases, there was a span of 13 bases. Germline CDR1 and CDR2: ENHRY and SYGVKD. The CDR3 DNA is TGTGCCATCAGTGACCCGACGGGGGGGACTGAAGCTTTCTTT. It translates to CAISDPTGGTEAFF.

This chain connects TRBV19 to TRBJ1-4; the match to TRBD1 covers 9 bases. With 5 bases clipped from V and 3 bases from J, the junction kept 7 bases outside the gene matches. The CDR3 is made up of 16 amino acids. Germline lookup yields CDR1 LNHDA and CDR2 SQIVND (reference sequence). The CDR3 loop reads CASSLDRDRANEKLFF. The CDR3 nucleotides are TGTGCCAGTAGTCTCGACCGGGACAGGGCTAATGAAAAACTGTTTTTT.

J is TRBJ1-2 and V is TRBV30; D might be TRBD1 (5 bases). Germline assignment: CDR1 GTSNPN and CDR2 SVGIG (reference sequence). Trimming cost V 8 bases and J 8 bases, with 15 bases left between them. The CDR3 is 11 residues long. The CDR3 DNA is TGTGCCCTGGGATCGGGGGTAGGCTACACCTTC. Translated: CALGSGVGYTF.

This sequence joins TRBV7-8 and TRBJ1-2; D possibly corresponds to TRBD1 (5 bases). Trimming stripped 5 bases from V and 4 bases from J, with 14 bases between. Germline-derived CDR1 and CDR2 are SGHVS and FQNEAQ. The CDR3 consists of 14 residues. CDR3 loop: CASSPPRGSYGYTF. CDR3 coding DNA: TGTGCCAGCAGCCCCCCCCGGGGGAGCTATGGCTACACCTTC. Full variable domain (missing parts from reference TRBV7-8 and TRBJ1-2): GAGVSQSPRYKVAKRGQDVALRCDPISGHVSLFWYQQALGQGPEFLTYFQNEAQLDKSGLPSDRFFAERPEGSVSTLKIQRTQQEDSAVYLCASSPPRGSYGYTFGSGTRLTVV.

The chain's CDR3 is CASSLVSGKNTGELFF. In nucleotides, the CDR3 is TGTGCCAGCAGCTTAGTTTCCGGGAAGAACACCGGGGAGCTGTTTTTT. The rearrangement links TRBV11-3 to TRBJ2-2; weak D call: TRBD2 (5 bases). Trimming took off 1 base at V and 1 base at J, with 10 bases between the two ends. The CDR3 loop spans 16 amino acids. CDR1 SGHNT and CDR2 YENEEA come from the germline V gene.

V is TRBV5-6 and J is TRBJ2-6; D is unresolved. The germline V and J ends were trimmed by 2 bases and 0 bases, with 9 bases remaining between them. The CDR3 runs to 16 residues. The germline CDR1 and CDR2 sequences are SGHDT and YYEEEE. CDR3 region: CASSFISFSGANVLTF. The CDR3 nucleotides are TGTGCCAGCAGCTTTATCAGTTTCTCTGGGGCCAACGTCCTGACTTTC.

This sequence joins TRBV9 and TRBJ2-2; D is unclear. Between the trimmed V and J ends, which lost 3 bases and 4 bases, there was a span of 10 bases. The CDR3 length is 14 residues. Germline V CDR1 and CDR2: SGDLS, YYNGEE. As DNA, the CDR3 is TGTGCCAGCAGCGCCCGACACACCACCGGGGAGCTGTTTTTT. Translated, it gives CASSARHTTGELFF.

The gene calls are TRBV7-9 and TRBJ2-5, with TRBD2 identical over 7 bases. The CDR3 has 16 residues. The V and J ends lost 5 bases and 4 bases, in that order; junction bases with no gene match: 13. CDR1 is SEHNR and CDR2 is FQNEAQ in the germline V gene (reference sequence). The CDR3 reads CASSPGRGGAPETQYF. CDR3 bases: TGTGCCAGCAGCCCAGGACGGGGAGGGGCCCCAGAGACCCAGTACTTC.

The rearrangement uses TRBV5-5 and TRBJ2-3; D gene uncertain. The CDR3 consists of 12 residues. V was cut by 6 bases and J by 5 bases, with 10 bases left in between. The germline V gene encodes CDR1 SGHKS and CDR2 YYEKEE (reference sequence). CDR3: CASTQRRDTQYF. CDR3 bases: TGTGCCAGCACCCAAAGGAGAGATACGCAGTATTTT.

This clone was seen a few times. The rearrangement links TRBV7-6 to TRBJ1-1; the match to TRBD1 covers 7 bases. Germline trimming cut 4 bases from V and 3 bases from J; bases unmatched to any gene: 2. The CDR3 contains 13 residues. Germline CDR1 SGHVS, CDR2 FNYEAQ. CDR3 coding DNA: TGTGCCAGCAGCTCCGACAGGGACACTGAAGCTTTCTTT. As protein: CASSSDRDTEAFF.

V is TRBV6-1 and J is TRBJ2-7; 11 bases fit TRBD1. In germline, CDR1 is MNHNS, CDR2 SASEGT. The ends lost 4 bases at V and 4 bases at J; junction bases unmatched: 6. The length of the CDR3 is 15 residues. CDR3 loop: CASSAGTGGIYEQYF. Here the CDR3 DNA reads TGTGCCAGCAGTGCAGGGACAGGGGGTATTTACGAGCAGTACTTC.

The chain joins TRBV4-1 to TRBJ2-7, with a weak D call TRBD1 (6 bases). The V gene's germline CDR1 is MGHRA and CDR2 YSYEKL. V gave up 4 bases and J gave up 2 bases, with 18 bases separating them. CDR3 length: 16 residues. CDR3 coding DNA: TGCGCCAGCAGCCGAATGAGAACAGGGCCCACCTACGAGCAGTACTTC. This encodes CASSRMRTGPTYEQYF.

This clone has just one count. The chain carries TRBV7-9 and TRBJ1-3, with D possibly matching TRBD1 (5 bases). Germline V CDR1 and CDR2: SEHNR, FQNEAQ (reference sequence). This CDR3 is built from 14 residues. The germline V and J ends were trimmed by 5 bases and 0 bases, with 8 bases remaining between them. The CDR3 DNA follows: TGTGCCAGCAGCCCAGGGTTCTCTGGAAACACCATATATTTT. Translation gives CASSPGFSGNTIYF.

This chain links TRBV4-3 with TRBJ1-2; 8 nucleotides agree with TRBD1. This CDR3 is 16 amino acids long. The ends lost 1 base at V and 7 bases at J; junction bases unmatched: 11. The germline CDR1 and CDR2 sequences are LGHNA and YSLEER. The CDR3 nucleotides read TGCGCCAGCAGCCAAGTATACTCGGACAGGGACTCTGGCTACACCTTC. This translates into CASSQVYSDRDSGYTF.

The V gene is TRBV18, the J gene TRBJ2-7; a weak D match, TRBD1 (5 bases). The CDR3 extends over 13 amino acids. CDR1 and CDR2 from the germline V gene are KGHSH and LQKENI. The germline V and J ends were trimmed by 1 base and 6 bases, with 10 bases remaining between them. This CDR3 is CASSPQQDSEQYF. CDR3 coding DNA: TGTGCCAGCTCACCACAACAGGATAGCGAGCAGTACTTC.